Below, 18 T cell receptor beta chains from the same sample are listed, as sequenced in a study of shared clonotypes between healthy human individuals. Assay: immunoSEQ multiplex PCR; the TCRdb copy retains only in-frame clones and omits some. The sample holds more than 2 million clones, 95% seen once. Sequenced input: naive CD4+ T cells sorted from blood. This sample's subset: CD45RA+ positively selected. The source of these receptors is a man aged 18 to 30 in good health.

The gene calls are TRBV30 and TRBJ1-1; D gene ambiguous. The germline V and J ends were trimmed by 5 bases and 2 bases, with 12 bases remaining between them. Germline assignment: CDR1 GTSNPN and CDR2 SVGIG (reference sequence). There are 13 residues in the CDR3. The CDR3 protein is CAWRTQPNTEAFF. The CDR3 DNA is TGTGCCTGGCGTACCCAGCCTAACACTGAAGCTTTCTTT.

Of note for this clone: This could be a read error, since a much larger clone is one nucleotide away. Other DNA sequences in the same sample also yield this CDR3. The chain links TRBV11-2 to TRBJ2-1, with 7 bases fitting TRBD2. With 1 base clipped from V and 0 bases from J, the junction kept 0 bases outside the gene matches. Germline CDR1 SGHAT, CDR2 FQNNGV. The CDR3 has 15 amino acids. CDR3 coding DNA: TGTGCCAGCAGCTTAGGCGGGAGCTCCTACAATGAGCAGTTCTTC. Translating it yields CASSLGGSSYNEQFF.

The V and J genes are TRBV19 and TRBJ1-4; no firm D call. The V gene lost 7 bases and the J gene lost 7 bases, with 16 bases spanning the gap. The CDR3 sequence is 14 residues long. Germline values: CDR1 LNHDA, CDR2 SQIVND (reference sequence). CDR3 sequence reads: CASTTHRATEKLFF. In nucleotides, the CDR3 is TGTGCCAGTACAACTCACCGGGCAACTGAAAAACTGTTTTTT.

The rearrangement links TRBV11-2 to TRBJ2-7; D might be TRBD2 (6 bases). V was trimmed by 1 base and J by 3 bases, leaving 10 bases between them. The CDR3 has 14 residues. Germline V lookup: CDR1 SGHAT, CDR2 FQNNGV. As DNA, the CDR3 is TGTGCCAGCAGCTTAGGGGGACTCGACTACGAGCAGTACTTC. Translated, it gives CASSLGGLDYEQYF.

About this clone itself: Other DNA variants within this sample encode the same CDR3. The chain employs TRBV9 and TRBJ2-7; tentative D call: TRBD1 (5 bases). V was trimmed by 0 bases and J by 7 bases, leaving 11 bases between them. In germline, CDR1 is SGDLS, CDR2 YYNGEE. The CDR3 totals 13 residues. CDR3 nucleotide sequence: TGTGCCAGCAGCGTAGGTCAGGGTGGAGAGCAGTACTTC. The encoded protein is CASSVGQGGEQYF.

J is TRBJ1-6 and V is TRBV19, with 7 nucleotides matching TRBD1. The length of the CDR3 is 16 residues. The V gene end was trimmed by 4 bases and the J gene end by 6 bases; junction bases not matched to a gene: 9. Germline V lookup: CDR1 LNHDA, CDR2 SQIVND (reference sequence). In DNA, the CDR3 is TGTGCCAGTAGTAACAATCCGGGACAGCCTAATTCACCCCTCCACTTT. This gives the protein CASSNNPGQPNSPLHF.

J is TRBJ2-7 and V is TRBV6-5, with D perhaps assigned TRBD1 or TRBD2 (5 bases each). Germline lookup yields CDR1 MNHEY and CDR2 SVGAGI. This CDR3 is built from 15 residues. Trimming removed 3 bases from V and 2 bases from J, with 14 bases in between. CDR3 protein: CASSYSQVGPYEQYF. The CDR3 DNA follows: TGTGCCAGCAGTTATTCTCAGGTGGGACCCTACGAGCAGTACTTC.

This clone was picked up one time. The chain joins TRBV30 to TRBJ2-7; D may be TRBD2 (6 bases). In germline, CDR1 is GTSNPN, CDR2 SVGIG (reference sequence). This CDR3 is built from 14 residues. V shed 4 bases and J shed 3 bases, with 16 bases lying between them. The CDR3 DNA sequence: TGTGCCTGGAAGCGGGCGGACAAGATCTACGAGCAGTACTTC. Its translation is CAWKRADKIYEQYF.

The V and J genes are TRBV18 and TRBJ2-7; 8 nucleotides align to TRBD1. The CDR3 runs 14 residues. V was clipped by 5 bases and J by 6 bases; unmatched bases: 9. Germline-derived CDR1 and CDR2 are KGHSH and LQKENI. For the CDR3, the DNA is TGTGCCAGCTCAGTACAGGGGGGTGGAGGCGAGCAGTACTTC. Translating it yields CASSVQGGGGEQYF.

The chain links TRBV7-2 to TRBJ1-2, with 9 bases aligning to TRBD1. Trimming took 3 bases from V and 2 from J; bases not matched to a gene: 10. This CDR3 is 17 amino acids long. The germline gives CDR1 SGHTA, CDR2 FQGNSA. The CDR3 reads CASSFGQGTFTNYGYTF. The DNA for the CDR3 is TGTGCCAGCAGCTTCGGACAGGGGACCTTCACCAACTATGGCTACACCTTC.

With respect to this clone: Other nucleotide sequences in the sample specify the same CDR3. This sequence joins TRBV7-2 and TRBJ2-1, with D uncertain. Trimming removed 0 bases at V and 3 bases at J, with 3 bases between. Germline CDR1 is SGHTA and CDR2 is FQGNSA. The CDR3 runs 13 residues. The CDR3 sequence: CASSLASYNEQFF. The CDR3 coding sequence is TGTGCCAGCAGCTTAGCCAGCTACAATGAGCAGTTCTTC.

Details on this clone: At one boundary the junction diverges from the germline segment, which might be a read error. The rearrangement links TRBV11-1 to TRBJ2-5; possibly TRBD2 for D (5 bases). The germline V gene has CDR1 SGHAT and CDR2 FQDESV (reference sequence). This CDR3 comprises 13 residues. The CDR3 loop is CASSLASGETQYF. The DNA for the CDR3 is TGTGCCAGCAGCCTAGCTTCCGGAGAGACCCAGTACTTC. Looking up the rest from reference TRBV11-1 and TRBJ2-5 gives the full variable domain: EAEVAQSPRYKITEKSQAVAFWCDPISGHATLYWYRQILGQGPELLVQFQDESVVDDSQLPKDRFSAERLKGVDSTLKIQPAELGDSAMYLCASSLASGETQYFGPGTRLLVL.

The chain links TRBV2 to TRBJ2-1, with D maybe TRBD2 (6 bases). Deletions cut 0 bases from V and 4 bases from J, with 13 bases between. CDR3 length: 16 residues. From germline, CDR1 is SNHLY and CDR2 FYNNEI. The CDR3 sequence: CASSEAGGTSYNEQFF. The CDR3 DNA follows: TGTGCCAGCAGTGAAGCTGGGGGGACGTCGTACAATGAGCAGTTCTTC.

The genes are TRBV5-1 and TRBJ2-7, with TRBD1 matching over 10 bases. The CDR3 runs to 15 residues. Germline lookup yields CDR1 SGHRS and CDR2 YFSETQ. V lost 4 bases and J lost 2; bases outside the gene matches: 6. CDR3 nucleotides: TGCGCCAGCAGCGCACAGGGGACAGGGGCCTACGAGCAGTACTTC. The encoded protein is CASSAQGTGAYEQYF. Looking up the rest from reference TRBV5-1 and TRBJ2-7 gives the full variable domain: KAGVTQTPRYLIKTRGQQVTLSCSPISGHRSVSWYQQTPGQGLQFLFEYFSETQRNKGNFPGRFSGRQFSNSRSEMNVSTLELGDSALYLCASSAQGTGAYEQYFGPGTRLTVT.

The V and J genes are TRBV5-6 and TRBJ2-4; TRBD2 matches 9 bases. This CDR3 is 16 amino acids long. Germline V gene sequence: CDR1 SGHDT, CDR2 YYEEEE. With V trimmed by 4 bases and J by 4 bases, 9 bases remained unmatched. CDR3 sequence: CASSPGRAGGKNIQYF. The CDR3 nucleotides are TGTGCCAGCAGCCCCGGGAGAGCGGGAGGAAAAAACATTCAGTACTTC.

The gene calls are TRBV10-2 and TRBJ2-3; TRBD1 aligns across 11 bases. The germline V gene encodes CDR1 WSHSY and CDR2 SAAADI. The junction had 8 bases not matched to a gene; V was cut back by 6 bases and J by 6 bases. This CDR3 has 15 amino acids. This CDR3 is CASSLGQGDSDTQYF. The CDR3 DNA reads as TGCGCCAGCAGCCTGGGACAGGGGGATTCGGATACGCAGTATTTT.

The CDR3 protein is CASSRLAGGHYNEQFF. The CDR3 DNA follows: TGTGCCAGCAGCCGACTAGCGGGAGGCCACTACAATGAGCAGTTCTTC. The rearrangement joins TRBV6-6 to TRBJ2-1, with TRBD2 matching over 13 bases. The germline gives CDR1 MNHNY, CDR2 SVGAGI (reference sequence). CDR3 size: 16 residues. V was clipped by 6 bases and J by 3 bases; unmatched bases: 5.

This chain uses TRBV5-1 with TRBJ2-3, with D possibly matching TRBD1 (6 bases). CDR1 and CDR2 from the germline V gene are SGHRS and YFSETQ. V was trimmed by 2 bases and J by 0 bases, leaving 10 bases between them. The CDR3 spans 15 residues. CDR3: CASSLRGISTDTQYF. For the CDR3, the DNA is TGCGCCAGCAGCTTAAGGGGGATCAGCACAGATACGCAGTATTTT.